Sequencing of this T cell receptor beta chain was carried out in a study of response to subunit inactivated influenza vaccine. Notes on the study in general: Authors suggested that a seasonal influenza vaccination recruits few new T cells each time.

TCRdb re-derived calls from the RT-PCR reads in MiXCR, one entry per CDR3 protein. The table has 650,000 to 850,000 distinct CDR3 sequences, approximately 15% seen once. About this clonotype itself: Its specificity is not known.

The CDR3 runs to 15 residues. V was clipped by 4 bases and J by 2 bases; unmatched bases: 6. From germline, CDR1 is SGHRS and CDR2 YFSETQ. This TCR came from a man in his fifties or sixties who received an inactivated influenza vaccine. V is TRBV5-1 and J is TRBJ1-2, with TRBD1 matching over 9 bases. The sample here was PBMCs from blood, taken less than 15 days before vaccination. The CDR3 here is CASSTGQGSNYGYTF. The CDR3 DNA follows: TGCGCCAGCAGCACGGGACAGGGTTCCAACTATGGCTACACCTTC.